This T cell receptor beta chain emerged from a study of metastatic and nonmetastatic thyroid tumors. For the study at large: Both malignant and benign thyroid patients supplied peripheral blood and tumor or nodule tissue samples, across which the repertoires of these patients were then compared. The study, taken as a whole, reports: For both blood and tumor, malignant thyroid tumors reportedly showed significantly higher TCR beta diversity than benign nodules did.

Treatment of any kind had been given to no patient before thyroid surgery. This clone was recorded at least ten times. Its antigen is still unknown. TCRdb reanalyzed the PCR reads via MiXCR. Of approximately 31,000 clones listed, 15% to 20% are singletons. Material for sequencing was blood. The clonotype originates from a female donor with papillary thyroid cancer or a benign thyroid nodule (not recorded which). Some clones in this sample may be carry-over from other donors' samples.

Here the CDR3 reads CASSPSGLNGYTF. In DNA form, the CDR3 reads TGTGCCAGCAGCCCCTCCGGGTTGAACGGCTACACCTTC. This chain connects TRBV7-9 to TRBJ1-2; D is uncertain. The CDR3 runs 13 residues. The germline gives CDR1 SEHNR, CDR2 FQNEAQ (reference sequence). V was pared by 5 bases and J by 8 bases, with 15 bases between.